These 11 T cell receptor beta chains share one sample of origin, sequenced in a study of spatial heterogeneity in lung cancer. The time point was: sample taken at primary tumor resection. Frozen PBMC, nontumor lung or tumor provided whole RNA, which was sequenced unsorted. TCRdb analysed the 5' RACE reads with MiXCR anew, one entry per CDR3 protein. The sample comprises over 14,000 distinct CDR3 sequences, roughly a tenth of which are singletons, and about 29% rests with the top ten. The sequences come from PBMCs, collected at surgery. These receptors were taken from a male donor with early-stage non-small cell lung cancer.

This clonotype showed up just a few times. The chain is built from TRBV11-2 and TRBJ2-7; D ambiguous. Germline assignment: CDR1 SGHAT and CDR2 FQNNGV. The CDR3 runs to 12 residues. Trimming pared 5 bases from V and 5 bases from J, leaving 10 bases between. CDR3 region: CASSPVVDEQYF. As DNA, the CDR3 is TGTGCCAGCAGCCCAGTAGTAGACGAGCAGTACTTC.

This clonotype was seen many times. The chain uses TRBV18 and TRBJ1-2; 7 nucleotides line up with TRBD1. After removal of 6 bases from V and 3 bases from J, the junction contained 4 bases not matched to a gene. The CDR3 contains 13 residues. CDR1 and CDR2 (germline): KGHSH, LQKENI. CDR3 in DNA: TGTGCCAGCTCTCCGGGACAGCACTATGGCTACACCTTC. It translates to CASSPGQHYGYTF.

This clonotype was detected ten times or more. CDR3 loop: CASISGRGYNEQFF. CDR3 nucleotide sequence: TGTGCCAGCATAAGCGGGAGAGGTTACAATGAGCAGTTCTTC. V and J are TRBV7-9 and TRBJ2-1; 8 nucleotides line up with TRBD2. The germline V gene has CDR1 SEHNR and CDR2 FQNEAQ (reference sequence). CDR3 length: 14 amino acids. V shed 7 bases, J shed 4 bases, and the junction held 6 bases outside the gene matches.

In this sample, this clonotype turned up many times. The gene calls are TRBV6-5 and TRBJ2-1, with D possibly being TRBD1 (6 bases). The V and J ends lost 6 bases and 10 bases respectively, with 22 bases between them. Germline CDR1 reads MNHEY; CDR2 reads SVGAGI. This CDR3 spans 15 amino acids. CDR3 nucleotide sequence: TGTGCCAGCAGACCAGTGGACAGTGACACCAGGGAGCAGTTCTTC. Translated, it gives CASRPVDSDTREQFF.

A remark on this clonotype: This may be a read error, as it is one base from a much larger clone. V is TRBV15 and J is TRBJ2-7; 9 bases agree with TRBD2. The germline gives CDR1 LNHNV, CDR2 YYDKDF (reference sequence). The ends lost 0 bases at V and 2 bases at J; junction bases unmatched: 11. The CDR3 is 18 amino acids. CDR3 bases: TGTGCCACCAGCAGAGAGATCGCGGGAGGGCCGGGGGCCTACGAGCAGTACTTC. The encoded protein is CATSREIAGGPGAYEQYF.

This clonotype was counted ten times or more. The chain carries TRBV14 and TRBJ2-3, with 10 bases identical to TRBD1. The CDR3 totals 15 residues. Germline loops: CDR1 SGHDN, CDR2 FVKESK. V lost 1 base and J lost 7; bases outside the gene matches: 5. CDR3 loop: CASSQVPGQGNTQYF. The CDR3 bases are TGTGCCAGCAGCCAAGTCCCGGGACAGGGGAATACGCAGTATTTT. The full variable domain, with the rest looked up from reference TRBV14 and TRBJ2-3, is EAGVTQFPSHSVIEKGQTVTLRCDPISGHDNLYWYRRVMGKEIKFLLHFVKESKQDESGMPNNRFLAERTGGTYSTLKVQPAELEDSGVYFCASSQVPGQGNTQYFGPGTRLTVL.

About this clonotype itself: A read error may explain this, as a much larger clone is one base away. J is TRBJ2-5 and V is TRBV20-1; possibly TRBD2 for D (5 bases). The CDR3 covers 13 residues. Germline V gives CDR1 DFQATT, CDR2 SNEGSKA (reference sequence). V was shortened by 6 bases and J by 13 bases, with 24 bases between the two germline ends. CDR3 DNA: TGCAGTGCAGTCGGGCGGGTGGCGTGGTCCCTGTACTTC. Amino acids: CSAVGRVAWSLYF.

This clonotype is labeled as medium-sized. The chain combines TRBV6-2 or TRBV6-3 with TRBJ2-3, with D perhaps being TRBD1 or TRBD2 (6 bases each). The germline V gene encodes CDR1 MNHEY and CDR2 SVGEGT. Trimming shortened V by 5 bases and J by 4 bases, and 13 bases separated the two germline ends. The CDR3 loop spans 14 amino acids. The CDR3 loop is CASSPGGPADTQYF. The CDR3 nucleotides are TGTGCCAGCAGTCCCGGGGGCCCAGCAGATACGCAGTATTTT.

This clonotype was recorded many times. This chain links TRBV6-5 with TRBJ2-6, with 10 bases that match TRBD1. Germline trimming cut 6 bases from V and 0 bases from J; bases unmatched to any gene: 5. The CDR3 has 17 amino acids. Germline CDR1 and CDR2: MNHEY and SVGAGI. The CDR3 bases are TGTGCCAGCAGCCCCCGACAGGGGGCCTCTGGGGCCAACGTCCTGACTTTC. Its translation: CASSPRQGASGANVLTF.

This clonotype was picked up many times. This chain links TRBV29-1 with TRBJ2-4; 9 nucleotides agree with TRBD1. This CDR3 has 15 residues. Trimming at V came to 6 bases and at J to 8 bases, leaving 14 bases not matched to a gene. CDR1 and CDR2 (germline): SQVTM, ANQGSEA. The CDR3 DNA is TGCAGCGTCGAAAAAGAGAGACAGGGGGGGTACATTCAGTACTTC. The encoded protein is CSVEKERQGGYIQYF.

In its sample, this clonotype was seen many times. This rearrangement joins TRBV18 to TRBJ1-4; D unclear. Germline values: CDR1 KGHSH, CDR2 LQKENI. Trimming took off 1 base at V and 4 bases at J, with 7 bases between the two ends. The CDR3 covers 14 residues. The CDR3 here is CASSPRGSNEKLFF. Here the CDR3 DNA reads TGTGCCAGCTCACCACGGGGTAGTAATGAAAAACTGTTTTTT.